This passage covers 21 T cell receptor beta chains from one sample sequenced in a study of graft-versus-host responses after intestinal transplantation. Repertoires were generated with immunoSEQ multiplex PCR, while TCRdb's copy carries only in-frame clones and drops some. Found here are tens of thousands of clones, less than 95% of them singletons; the top ten hold about 1.3%. These receptors' antigens are unknown. The sample consisted of unstimulated CD8+ T cells sorted from spleen or lymph node cells, taken before intestinal transplant. These receptors were obtained from a human donor who received an intestinal transplant.

The chain uses TRBV13 and TRBJ2-6, with 9 positions matching TRBD1. From germline, CDR1 is PRHDT and CDR2 FYEKMQ (reference sequence). J lost 0 bases, V lost 5 bases, and 8 bases had no gene match. This CDR3 contains 18 residues. The CDR3 DNA sequence: TGTGCCAGCAGCCCCCTAGGACAGGGGACCTCTGGGGCCAACGTCCTGACTTTC. This encodes CASSPLGQGTSGANVLTF.

The chain joins TRBV11-1 to TRBJ2-7; D is uncertain. V was clipped by 0 bases and J by 3 bases, with 6 bases between them. The CDR3 spans 13 residues. Per the germline V gene, CDR1 is SGHAT and CDR2 is FQDESV (reference sequence). The CDR3 region is CASSLARGYEQYF. DNA for the CDR3: TGTGCCAGCAGCTTAGCGCGTGGCTACGAGCAGTACTTC.

A note on this clone: This same CDR3 is encoded by further DNA sequences in the sample. The chain is built from TRBV6-1 and TRBJ2-1, with D tentatively TRBD2 (6 bases). The germline CDR1 and CDR2 sequences are MNHNS and SASEGT. The CDR3 runs to 15 residues. Trimming pared 3 bases from V and 0 bases from J, leaving 9 bases between. The CDR3 sequence is CASSEDGSSYNEQFF. The CDR3 bases are TGTGCCAGCAGTGAGGACGGGAGCTCCTACAATGAGCAGTTCTTC.

The rearrangement links TRBV5-6 to TRBJ2-5; 10 nucleotides agree with TRBD1. The DNA end lines up better with TRBJ2-7; the J call may be wrong. The CDR3 is 14 amino acids. Per the germline V gene, CDR1 is SGHDT and CDR2 is YYEEEE. This CDR3 reads CASSLGTGAYEQYF. The DNA of the CDR3 is TGTGCCAGCAGCTTAGGGACAGGGGCATACGAGCAGTACTTC.

The chain couples TRBV10-3 to TRBJ2-1; D is ambiguous. With 5 bases removed from V and 4 bases from J, the gap between germline ends came to 9 bases. There are 13 residues in the CDR3. In germline, CDR1 is ENHRY, CDR2 SYGVKD. The DNA of the CDR3 is TGTGCCATCAGTCCCTTATCTTACAATGAGCAGTTCTTC. It yields the protein CAISPLSYNEQFF.

The rearrangement joins TRBV9 to TRBJ2-7; possible D gene TRBD2, 7 bases. Trimming took 4 bases from V and 2 from J, leaving 13 bases between them. This CDR3 has 14 amino acids. The V gene's germline CDR1 is SGDLS and CDR2 YYNGEE. Here the CDR3 DNA reads TGTGCCAGCAGCCCCCGGGGGGCCGCCTACGAGCAGTACTTC. Protein: CASSPRGAAYEQYF.

The V call is TRBV9, the J call TRBJ1-3, with 7 nucleotides matching TRBD1. Losses at the gene ends were 3 bases for V and 0 bases for J; bases not matched to a gene: 9. The CDR3 runs 17 residues. Germline V CDR1 and CDR2: SGDLS, YYNGEE. The CDR3 DNA sequence: TGTGCCAGCAGCGAGCCCACAGGGGACAGCTCTGGAAACACCATATATTTT. It is translated as CASSEPTGDSSGNTIYF.

The rearrangement links TRBV7-9 to TRBJ1-1, with D possibly TRBD1 on 6 matching bases. V gave up 5 bases and J gave up 3 bases, with 16 bases separating them. CDR3 size: 15 residues. Germline V lookup: CDR1 SEHNR, CDR2 FQNEAQ (reference sequence). CDR3 sequence: CASSPSRGGDTEAFF. DNA for the CDR3: TGTGCCAGCAGCCCATCAAGGGGGGGTGACACTGAAGCTTTCTTT.

The V gene is TRBV6-5, the J gene TRBJ1-5; unclear D gene. V lost 6 bases to trimming and J lost 4 bases, with 16 bases between them. The CDR3 is made up of 15 amino acids. Germline loops: CDR1 MNHEY, CDR2 SVGAGI. CDR3 amino acids: CASSPDPGTNQPQHF. DNA of the CDR3: TGTGCCAGCAGCCCGGATCCGGGAACGAATCAGCCCCAGCATTTT.

The chain has TRBV7-9 and TRBJ2-7; 9 bases fit TRBD2. V shed 5 bases, J shed 4 bases, and the junction held 6 bases outside the gene matches. CDR1 SEHNR and CDR2 FQNEAQ come from the germline V gene (reference sequence). CDR3 length: 14 amino acids. CDR3 nucleotide sequence: TGTGCCAGCAGCGCCGGGACTAGCCTTTACGAGCAGTACTTC. Translation gives CASSAGTSLYEQYF.

This clone appeared once. The chain carries TRBV11-2 and TRBJ1-3; D is unclear. V lost 0 bases to trimming and J lost 3 bases, with 6 bases between them. CDR3 length equals 14 residues. Per the germline V gene, CDR1 is SGHAT and CDR2 is FQNNGV. CDR3 region: CASSLEGLGNTIYF. The CDR3 DNA reads TGTGCCAGCAGCTTAGAGGGCCTTGGAAACACCATATATTTT.

The CDR3 reads CASSFGQGWNTEAFF. Written as DNA, the CDR3 is TGCGCCAGCAGCTTTGGTCAGGGGTGGAACACTGAAGCTTTCTTT. The chain links TRBV5-1 to TRBJ1-1, with a weak D call TRBD1 (6 bases). The CDR3 length is 15 residues. In germline, CDR1 is SGHRS, CDR2 YFSETQ. Trimming left V 2 bases short and J 1 base short, with 12 bases between.

The chain employs TRBV19 and TRBJ1-2; 8 bases fit TRBD1. V shed 3 bases and J 2 bases; nucleotides not matched to a gene: 14. The germline V gene has CDR1 LNHDA and CDR2 SQIVND (reference sequence). CDR3 size: 18 residues. The DNA of the CDR3 is TGTGCCAGTAGTATCAGGGGATCGGCGGACAGGGTCAACTATGGCTACACCTTC. It codes for CASSIRGSADRVNYGYTF.

The V gene is TRBV10-2, the J gene TRBJ2-1, with D possibly being TRBD2 (7 bases). Trimming cost V 3 bases and J 0 bases, with 12 bases left between them. From germline, CDR1 is WSHSY and CDR2 SAAADI. The CDR3 extends over 16 amino acids. The CDR3 here is CASSDRGASSYNEQFF. CDR3 sequence (DNA): TGCGCCAGCAGTGACCGGGGGGCTAGCTCCTACAATGAGCAGTTCTTC.

This chain connects TRBV18 to TRBJ1-1, with 8 bases matching TRBD1. The CDR3 sequence is 12 residues long. V shed 7 bases, J shed 5 bases, and the junction held 3 bases outside the gene matches. Germline assignment: CDR1 KGHSH and CDR2 LQKENI. CDR3 sequence reads: CASWTGRTEAFF. The CDR3, as DNA: TGTGCCAGCTGGACAGGGAGGACTGAAGCTTTCTTT.

This chain uses TRBV13 with TRBJ2-7; 8 bases fit TRBD1. Germline V CDR1 and CDR2: PRHDT, FYEKMQ (reference sequence). The CDR3 contains 12 residues. V lost 4 bases and J lost 13; bases outside the gene matches: 9. In DNA form, the CDR3 reads TGTGCCAGCAGCTCTCCGGACAGGGCGTTTTACTTC. The encoded protein is CASSSPDRAFYF.

V gene TRBV27 combines with J gene TRBJ2-3; 8 positions agree with TRBD2. CDR1 is MNHEY and CDR2 is SMNVEV in the germline V gene (reference sequence). The CDR3 is made up of 14 amino acids. V was clipped by 6 bases and J by 2 bases; unmatched bases: 4. This CDR3 is CASRVAGNTDTQYF. The DNA for the CDR3 is TGTGCCAGCAGGGTAGCGGGGAACACAGATACGCAGTATTTT.

The chain carries TRBV7-2 and TRBJ1-5, with no clear D. Per the germline V gene, CDR1 is SGHTA and CDR2 is FQGNSA. The CDR3 totals 16 residues. V lost 5 bases to trimming and J lost 3 bases, with 17 bases between them. The CDR3 region has the DNA TGTGCCAGCAGCGAGCACACAGTTTGGGCCAATCAGCCCCAGCATTTT. It encodes CASSEHTVWANQPQHF.

V and J are TRBV6-5 and TRBJ1-1; D perhaps matches TRBD1 (6 bases). The germline V and J ends were trimmed by 5 bases and 4 bases, with 11 bases remaining between them. The length of the CDR3 is 13 residues. Per germline, CDR1 MNHEY and CDR2 SVGAGI. CDR3 in amino acids: CASSPPGATEAFF. The CDR3 DNA reads TGTGCCAGCAGTCCCCCAGGGGCCACTGAAGCTTTCTTT.

A single count supports this clone. The chain couples TRBV6-5 to TRBJ2-1; TRBD1 agrees at 10 bases. Per the germline V gene, CDR1 is MNHEY and CDR2 is SVGAGI. V lost 4 bases and J lost 7; bases outside the gene matches: 10. CDR3 size: 16 residues. The DNA for the CDR3 is TGTGCCAGCAGTTCCCCAGGGACAGGGGCCCCTAATGAGCAGTTCTTC. It specifies CASSSPGTGAPNEQFF.

The chain uses TRBV7-6 and TRBJ2-3, with 9 bases matching TRBD2. The V gene end was trimmed by 11 bases and the J gene end by 0 bases; junction bases not matched to a gene: 6. CDR1 is SGHVS and CDR2 is FNYEAQ in the germline V gene. CDR3 size: 14 residues. The CDR3: CASGAGGSTDTQYF. DNA for the CDR3: TGTGCCTCCGGGGCGGGGGGGAGCACAGATACGCAGTATTTT.